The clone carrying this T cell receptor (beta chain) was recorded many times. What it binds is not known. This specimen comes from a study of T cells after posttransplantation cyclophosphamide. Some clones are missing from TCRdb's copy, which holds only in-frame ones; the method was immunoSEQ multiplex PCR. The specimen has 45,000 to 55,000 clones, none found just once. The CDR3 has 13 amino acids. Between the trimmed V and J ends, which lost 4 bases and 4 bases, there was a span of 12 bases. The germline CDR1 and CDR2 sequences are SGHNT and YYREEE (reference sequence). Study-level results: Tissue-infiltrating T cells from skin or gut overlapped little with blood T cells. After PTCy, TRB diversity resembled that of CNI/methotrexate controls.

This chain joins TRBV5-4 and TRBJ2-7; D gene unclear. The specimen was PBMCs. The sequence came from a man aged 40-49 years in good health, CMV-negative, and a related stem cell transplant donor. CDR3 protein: CASSPHPGYEQYF. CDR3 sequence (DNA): TGTGCCAGCAGCCCTCACCCCGGGTACGAGCAGTACTTC. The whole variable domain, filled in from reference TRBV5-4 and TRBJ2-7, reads ETGVTQSPTHLIKTRGQQVTLRCSSQSGHNTVSWYQQALGQGPQFIFQYYREEENGRGNFPPRFSGLQFPNYSSELNVNALELDDSALYLCASSPHPGYEQYFGPGTRLTVT.